This T cell receptor beta chain was observed in a study of T cell repertoires in cytomegalovirus infection. For the study at large: Public TCR beta signatures indicated both CMV infection and matching HLA type.

In TCRdb, the reads were re-called with MiXCR into one record per CDR3 protein. The sample lists 700,000 to 950,000 distinct CDR3 sequences; 30% to 35% were seen once. On this clonotype itself: Its target is unknown.

General study findings and limits: Within the response measured ex vivo, HLA-C-restricted CMV-specific TCR beta clonotypes were dominant. Carriers of CMV plus the relevant HLA were identified by cumulative public TCR beta family frequency.

Sample: cultured CD8+ T cells from PBMCs, taken from culture after CMV antigen stimulation. The clonotype comes from a human donor in good health (CMV status not recorded). Some clones in this sample may be carry-over from other donors' samples.

The CDR3 sequence is CASSSFTYEQYV. The CDR3 coding sequence is TGTGCCAGCAGTTCGTTCACCTACGAGCAGTACGTC. The gene calls are TRBV6-2 or TRBV6-3 and TRBJ2-7, with D uncertain. Per the germline V gene, CDR1 is MNHEY and CDR2 is SVGEGT. The CDR3 totals 12 residues. Trimming pared 4 bases from V and 2 bases from J, leaving 6 bases between.